Ten or more counts support the clone carrying this T cell receptor (beta chain). As yet, its antigen is unknown. There are 13 residues in the CDR3. Trimming took off 4 bases at V and 6 bases at J, with 9 bases between the two ends. Germline CDR1 SGHVS, CDR2 FNYEAQ. This sample is drawn from a study of T cell repertoires in cytomegalovirus infection. Study as a whole: Shared public TCR beta signatures pointed to both CMV infection and a matching HLA type. Notes on the study in general: Totalled public TCR beta family frequency picked out people who carried CMV plus the relevant HLA. CMV-specific TCR beta clonotypes restricted by HLA-C dominated the ex vivo response.

TCRdb called the reads again in MiXCR, with one record for every CDR3 protein. This repertoire shows hundreds of thousands of distinct CDR3 sequences, 20% to 25% found once; its top ten account for around 7.6%. Sequencing input: CD8+ T cells from PBMCs. This sequence was found in a human donor in good health (CMV status not recorded). Some clones in this sample may be carry-over from other donors' samples. The V call is TRBV7-6, the J call TRBJ2-2; D gene unclear. CDR3 region: CASSSSYPGELFF. The CDR3 coding sequence is TGTGCCAGCAGCTCTTCGTACCCCGGGGAGCTGTTTTTT.